Included here is one TCR beta chain sequence, with context. The antigen is not known. These data belong to a study of CXCR3-negative and CXCR3-positive naive CD8 T cells. Whole-study results and caveats: Memory cells showed distinct TRBV-TRBJ patterns, while the two naive subsets matched.

The CDR3 runs to 14 residues. CDR1 and CDR2 from the germline V gene are MNHEY and SVGEGT. Researchers prepared the TRB cDNA libraries using 5' RACE with UMI labels. Using the 5' RACE reads, TCRdb records one entry per CDR3 protein without DNA. The sample's table shows roughly 90,000 distinct CDR3 sequences. The sequence came from a human donor in good health. Some clones in this sample may be carry-over from other donors' samples. Sequenced: naive CXCR3- CD8+ T cells from blood. Noted subset: CD45RO-CCR7+CD27+CD95- naive CD8+ T cells lacking CXCR3 (TNR3-). V is TRBV6-2 or TRBV6-3 and J is TRBJ2-7; TCRdb picks TRBD2, but there is no DNA to check that call. CDR3 residues: CASSGLKGSYEQYF.